This TCR beta chain came from a study of T cells in Graves' hyperthyroidism and ophthalmopathy. Diagnostic decisions used clinical symptoms, serum thyroxine and TRAb, thyroid ultrasound and orbital computed tomography. V lost 7 bases and J lost 6, with 13 bases in between. The length of the CDR3 is 12 residues. From germline, CDR1 is MNHNS and CDR2 SASEGT. This clonotype occurred many times. Its antigen remains unknown. General study results and limits: Ophthalmopathy, which appeared later, was predicted by the model a median approximately six months before onset.

The CDR3 regions of TCR beta were amplified from RNA transcripts. Researchers ran a first-round RT-PCR on the TCR CDR3 using the HTBI primer set. TCRdb redid the calling of the multiplex PCR reads with MiXCR, one entry per CDR3 protein. Of more than 450,000 distinct CDR3 sequences in the sample, about 14% were seen once. The V gene is TRBV6-1, the J gene TRBJ2-7, with D perhaps matching TRBD1 (5 bases). The TCR sequence derives from a woman aged 40-49 years with Graves' hyperthyroidism. Sequenced input: blood. For the CDR3, the DNA is TGTGCCAGCAAGAATAGGGGCTCCGAGCAGTACTTC. This encodes CASKNRGSEQYF.